One sample yielded the 11 T cell receptor beta chains listed below, sequenced in a study of T cells in Graves' hyperthyroidism and ophthalmopathy. Authors of the study amplified TCR beta CDR3 regions from RNA transcripts. First-round RT-PCR targeting the TCR CDR3 was performed with the HTBI primer set. TCRdb re-called the multiplex PCR reads through MiXCR, storing one row per CDR3 protein. Of some 200,000 distinct CDR3 sequences listed, about 15% are singletons. Specimen: blood. These receptors all stem from a woman between 45 and 60 years old with Graves' hyperthyroidism.

A note on this clonotype: Germline is not matched at one junction end, which may reflect a read error. The chain has TRBV19 and TRBJ2-7, with 9 bases matching TRBD1. The germline V gene has CDR1 LNHDA and CDR2 SQIVND (reference sequence). The CDR3 totals 15 residues. The CDR3 DNA follows: TGTGCCAGTAGTACCTCTGGACAGGGGTTTGACGAACAGTACTTC. Translating gives CASSTSGQGFDEQYF.

This clonotype has ten or more counts. The chain links TRBV2 to TRBJ2-1; the match to TRBD1 covers 9 bases. Germline CDR1 is SNHLY and CDR2 is FYNNEI. The CDR3 totals 15 residues. Losses at the gene ends were 3 bases for V and 5 bases for J; bases not matched to a gene: 5. In DNA, the CDR3 is TGTGCCAGCAGTGACGGGACAGGGCACCACAATGAGCAGTTCTTC. Protein: CASSDGTGHHNEQFF.

This clonotype appeared many times. The chain carries TRBV2 and TRBJ1-1; 7 bases line up with TRBD1. The CDR3 has 13 residues. Germline V gene lookup returns CDR1 SNHLY and CDR2 FYNNEI. V dropped 4 bases and J dropped 6; count of bases not matched to a gene: 5. The CDR3 DNA sequence: TGTGCCAGCAGTGGACAGGGATCCGCTGAAGCTTTCTTT. Translation gives CASSGQGSAEAFF.

This clonotype showed up just a few times. The chain employs TRBV27 and TRBJ2-4; tentative D call: TRBD1 (6 bases). This CDR3 comprises 17 residues. Trimming stripped 5 bases from V and 0 bases from J, with 17 bases between. Germline-derived CDR1 and CDR2 are MNHEY and SMNVEV (reference sequence). CDR3 in DNA: TGTGCCAGCAGTGGGGCGACAGGTCGACTAGCCAAAAACATTCAGTACTTC. This translates into CASSGATGRLAKNIQYF.

In this sample, this clonotype turned up many times. The chain couples TRBV12-3 or TRBV12-4 to TRBJ2-5; D assignment may be TRBD1 or TRBD2 (5 bases each). The V end lost 8 bases, the J end lost 5 bases, and 21 bases lay between the germline ends. The CDR3 extends over 15 amino acids. CDR3 coding DNA: TGTGCCAGCGGGCGGGCCGGGGCCGGCAGGGAGACCCAGTACTTC. Amino acid sequence: CASGRAGAGRETQYF.

V gene TRBV6-1 combines with J gene TRBJ2-2; D ambiguous. This CDR3 contains 16 residues. V lost 5 bases and J lost 4, with 17 bases in between. From germline, CDR1 is MNHNS and CDR2 SASEGT. The CDR3, as DNA: TGTGCCAGCAGTCAACACGCGGTCCCAGGCACCGGGGAGCTGTTTTTT. This translates into CASSQHAVPGTGELFF.

The CDR3 DNA reads TGCAGTGCAGGGACTGCTCAAGAGACCCAGTACTTC. The encoded protein is CSAGTAQETQYF. The V call is TRBV20-1, the J call TRBJ2-5; a possible D gene is TRBD2 (6 bases). The germline V gene encodes CDR1 DFQATT and CDR2 SNEGSKA (reference sequence). Trimming took off 6 bases at V and 2 bases at J, with 10 bases between the two ends. The length of the CDR3 is 12 residues.

This clonotype has more than one count but fewer than ten. The rearrangement uses TRBV20-1 and TRBJ2-4, with D tentatively TRBD2 (6 bases). V was clipped by 6 bases and J by 4 bases, with 16 bases between them. The CDR3 extends over 14 amino acids. Germline values: CDR1 DFQATT, CDR2 SNEGSKA (reference sequence). This chain's CDR3 is CSAKEGGLKNIQYF. The DNA for the CDR3 is TGCAGTGCCAAAGAAGGAGGGCTAAAAAACATTCAGTACTTC.

This clonotype occurred many times. J is TRBJ2-7 and V is TRBV7-2; TRBD1 is a possible D gene (7 bases). Deletions cut 5 bases from V and 6 bases from J, with 17 bases between. Germline loops: CDR1 SGHTA, CDR2 FQGNSA. The CDR3 spans 14 residues. CDR3 coding DNA: TGTGCCAGCAGCCCTGGCGGAGGGGGCGGCGAGCAGTACTTC. It translates to CASSPGGGGGEQYF.

This clonotype occurred many times. CDR3 nucleotides: TGTGCCAGCAGTTTACCGACGGGGACTAGCTTGAGCTCCTACAATGAGCAGTTCTTC. It encodes CASSLPTGTSLSSYNEQFF. This chain uses TRBV27 with TRBJ2-1, with 9 bases aligning to TRBD2. CDR3 length: 19 residues. The germline V gene has CDR1 MNHEY and CDR2 SMNVEV (reference sequence). Germline trimming cut 2 bases from V and 0 bases from J; bases unmatched to any gene: 11.

This clonotype was seen many times. V is TRBV9 and J is TRBJ2-1, with 13 bases identical to TRBD2. This CDR3 has 15 amino acids. J gave up 6 bases and V 4 bases, and 4 bases lay outside the gene matches. Germline values: CDR1 SGDLS, CDR2 YYNGEE. CDR3 region: CASSIRTSGSNEQFF. DNA for the CDR3: TGTGCCAGCAGCATCCGGACTAGCGGGAGCAATGAGCAGTTCTTC.